This is a list of T cell receptor beta chains from one sample in a study of cytomegalovirus exposure and HLA in healthy donors. Sequenced by immunoSEQ multiplex PCR; TCRdb stores in-frame clones only, minus some. The sample includes around 170,000 clones, around 86% of them seen just once. Sequencing used PBMCs. The source is a young woman in good health and CMV-seronegative. The CDR3 runs from the conserved cysteine through the conserved F or W. The order of the fields is V gene, J gene, clone size, D gene, CDR3 DNA, CDR3 protein. A D gene is named only where the DNA matches it firmly. Clone size is stated in some rows and not others, as once, few, many or a class when expanded.

TRBV19,TRBJ1-3,.,.,TGTGCCAGTAGTATTCGGGTTTCTGGAAACACCATATATTTT,CASSIRVSGNTIYF
TRBV9,TRBJ2-1,.,.,TGTGCCAGCAGCGTTTCGGGAAGCTCCTACAATGAGCAGTTCTTC,CASSVSGSSYNEQFF
TRBV21-1,TRBJ2-7,few,.,TGTGCCAGCAGCGACCGAGGACAGGGGCGTCCCTACGAGCAGTACTTC,CASSDRGQGRPYEQYF
TRBV2,TRBJ2-7,few,.,TGTGCCAGCAGTAAACAGGTCCTCGAGCAGTACTTC,CASSKQVLEQYF
TRBV28,TRBJ2-1,.,TRBD2,TGTGCCAGCAGTTTCGGCGAGACTAGCGGGCTGAGCTCCTACAATGAGCAGTTCTTC,CASSFGETSGLSSYNEQFF
TRBV7-2,TRBJ2-7,.,TRBD2,TGTGCCAGCAGCTTTCTAGCGGGAGGGACCTACGAGCAGTACTTC,CASSFLAGGTYEQYF
TRBV29-1,TRBJ2-1,once,TRBD1,TGCAGCGTTGGACAGGGTGTACTCTACAATGAGCAGTTCTTC,CSVGQGVLYNEQFF
TRBV6-5,TRBJ2-3,.,.,TGTGCCACCCAACCCCCCTATAGCACAGATACGCAGTATTTT,CATQPPYSTDTQYF
TRBV6-5,TRBJ2-4,.,.,TGTGCCAGCAGTTACAGGGGTAGTAGGGACATTCAGTACTTC,CASSYRGSRDIQYF
TRBV19,TRBJ1-5,.,.,TGTGCCAGTAGTATGTCCCACAATCAGCCCCAGCATTTT,CASSMSHNQPQHF
TRBV4-2,TRBJ2-5,.,TRBD2,TGTGCCAGCAGCCAAGGGGCGGGGGGGCTGGAGACCCAGTACTTC,CASSQGAGGLETQYF
TRBV6-1,TRBJ1-5,.,TRBD1,TGTGCCAGCAAAACCGGGACAGACAATCAGCCCCAGCATTTT,CASKTGTDNQPQHF
TRBV7-9,TRBJ2-4,.,TRBD1,TGTGCCAGCAGCTGGACAGGGGACTACTACTTAAACATTCAGTACTTC,CASSWTGDYYLNIQYF
TRBV12-5,TRBJ2-7,.,.,TGTGCTAGTGGTCACCAATCAACAGGGACCTACGAGCAGTACTTC,CASGHQSTGTYEQYF
TRBV9,TRBJ1-1,.,.,TGTGCCAGCAGCGTAGGGGGCAGTTCGGACACTGAAGCTTTCTTT,CASSVGGSSDTEAFF
TRBV5-1,TRBJ2-1,.,TRBD2,TGCGCCAGCAGCTTCCAGGGAGGGAAGGGTGAGCAGTTCTTC,CASSFQGGKGEQFF
TRBV18,TRBJ2-7,.,.,TGTGCCAGCTCACCAGCCAACAGATTAATTTCAGCCCCCTACGAGCAGTACTTC,CASSPANRLISAPYEQYF
TRBV27,TRBJ2-7,.,TRBD1,TGTGCCAGCAGGCCGGGACAGGGGCCACTCCGATGGGAGCAGTACTTC,CASRPGQGPLRWEQYF
TRBV28,TRBJ1-2,.,.,TGTGCCAGCAGAGAACTTGACAGCGGCTACACCTTC,CASRELDSGYTF
TRBV5-5,TRBJ2-7,.,.,TGTGCCAGCAGCTTGGTCCTCTACGAGCAGTACTTC,CASSLVLYEQYF
TRBV14,TRBJ2-7,once,.,TGTGCCAGCAGCAGGGGGAGGGCAGGGCTCCGGGAGCAGTACTTC,CASSRGRAGLREQYF
TRBV9,TRBJ2-3,.,.,TGTGCCAGCAGCGTAGGAGGGGAGGCACATACGCAGTATTTT,CASSVGGEAHTQYF
TRBV7-2,TRBJ2-2,.,.,TGTGCCAGCAGCCCCCGACTAACCTCCGGGGAGCTGTTTTTT,CASSPRLTSGELFF
TRBV27,TRBJ2-7,.,.,TGTGCCTCTGGGGCCCCCTACGAGCAGTACTTC,CASGAPYEQYF
TRBV14,TRBJ2-7,.,TRBD1,TGTGCCAGCAGCCAAGGGGCAGGGGGCTCCTACGAGCAGTACTTC,CASSQGAGGSYEQYF
TRBV7-2,TRBJ1-5,few,TRBD1,TGTGCCAGCAGCTTAGTACAGGGGAGCAATCAGCCCCAGCATTTT,CASSLVQGSNQPQHF
TRBV5-1,TRBJ1-5,few,.,TGCGCCAGCAGCTTGGGGGGGAGGGGGTCCAATCAGCCCCAGCATTTT,CASSLGGRGSNQPQHF
TRBV27,TRBJ2-1,.,.,TGTGCCAGCAGTTTATCGGCATACAATGAGCAGTTCTTC,CASSLSAYNEQFF
TRBV27,TRBJ1-5,.,TRBD1,TGTGCCAGCAGTTGGGGGACAGACCCAGTCAATCAGCCCCAGCATTTT,CASSWGTDPVNQPQHF
TRBV5-1,TRBJ2-5,.,TRBD1,TGCGCCAGCAGACTGTTGGGACAGGGAAGGGAGACCCAGTACTTC,CASRLLGQGRETQYF
TRBV7-2,TRBJ2-7,.,.,TGTGCCAGCAGCCTCGGATGGGGACTCGGCCCCAACGAGCAGTACTTC,CASSLGWGLGPNEQYF
TRBV6-5,TRBJ2-1,.,TRBD2,TGTGCCAGCAGCCAACTAGCGGGAGGGTACAATGAGCAGTTCTTC,CASSQLAGGYNEQFF
TRBV28,TRBJ2-7,.,TRBD1,TGTGCCAGTTCACCTAACCGGGACAGGGGGCCCATCACCCCTTACGAGCAGTACTTC,CASSPNRDRGPITPYEQYF
TRBV25-1,TRBJ2-1,.,.,TGTGCCAGCAGTGCTGCGAGGGTGGTCTACAATGAGCAGTTCTTC,CASSAARVVYNEQFF
TRBV6-6,TRBJ2-7,.,TRBD1,TGTGCCAGCAGTTTACCGACAGGGGTGGGCTCCTACGAGCAGTACTTC,CASSLPTGVGSYEQYF
TRBV7-3,TRBJ1-1,once,.,TGTGCCAGCAGCTCAAACAGGAACACTGAAGCTTTCTTT,CASSSNRNTEAFF
TRBV18,TRBJ1-2,few,TRBD1,TGTGCCAGCTCAGGACAGGGGTACTATGGCTACACCTTC,CASSGQGYYGYTF
TRBV23-1,TRBJ1-2,.,TRBD1,TGCGCCAGCAGTCAATTTCAACAGGGGGATTTTCGTGGCTACACCTTC,CASSQFQQGDFRGYTF
TRBV23-1,TRBJ1-5,.,TRBD1,TGCGCCAGTGACATCTTATGGACAGGGATATTGCCTCAGCCCCAGCATTTT,CASDILWTGILPQPQHF
TRBV11-3,TRBJ2-1,.,TRBD2,TGTGCCAGCAGCTTAAGCGGGGGTTCCTACAATGAGCAGTTCTTC,CASSLSGGSYNEQFF
TRBV2,TRBJ2-1,.,.,TGTGCCAGCAGCCCCCATGGACAGTACAATGAGCAGTTCTTC,CASSPHGQYNEQFF
TRBV27,TRBJ2-7,.,TRBD2,TGTGCCAGCCAAGTCCGGGGGGGAAGCTCCTACGAGCAGTACTTC,CASQVRGGSSYEQYF
TRBV5-4,TRBJ1-1,.,.,TGTGCCAGCAGCTTGGGTGGAGAAGGGAACACTGAAGCTTTCTTT,CASSLGGEGNTEAFF
TRBV6-5,TRBJ2-1,.,TRBD1,TGTGCCAGCAGTCCGGGACAGACTTACAATGAGCAGTTCTTC,CASSPGQTYNEQFF
TRBV5-8,TRBJ2-5,.,TRBD1,TGTGCCAGCAACCCGGGACAGCAAGAGACCCAGTACTTC,CASNPGQQETQYF
TRBV27,TRBJ2-7,.,TRBD1,TGTGCCAGCAGTTTTGGGGGGACAGGGTACGAGCAGTACTTC,CASSFGGTGYEQYF
TRBV25-1,TRBJ2-1,.,.,TGTGCCAGCAGTGACGGGACTCAAGAGGAGTTCTTC,CASSDGTQEEFF
TRBV5-8,TRBJ2-7,.,TRBD1,TGTGCCAGCAGCGATAGGACAGGGGGCCGGTACGAGCAGTACTTC,CASSDRTGGRYEQYF
TRBV7-2,TRBJ1-1,.,.,TGTGCCAGCAGCGCAGGGGCCCCCTCGGACACTGAAGCTTTCTTT,CASSAGAPSDTEAFF
TRBV7-9,TRBJ1-1,.,.,TGTGCCAGCAGCCCTAAGCGGGACGGCGGAAATACGAACACTGAAGCTTTCTTT,CASSPKRDGGNTNTEAFF
TRBV5-1,TRBJ2-7,.,TRBD1,TGCGCCAGCAGCTTCCAGGGGGACTCCTACGAGCAGTACTTC,CASSFQGDSYEQYF
TRBV6-1,TRBJ2-3,.,TRBD2,TGTGCCAGCAGTAGCGGGGGGGCCGAAGATACGCAGTATTTT,CASSSGGAEDTQYF